A selection of T cell receptor beta chains follows, all from one sample in a study of T cell responses to AZD1222 COVID-19 vaccine. The table came from immunoSEQ multiplex PCR; TCRdb's copy has only in-frame clones and leaves some out. Here the sample spans about 80,000 clones, approximately 83% being singletons. The sample in question was peripheral blood, obtained 28 days after the second AZD1222 dose. These receptors were taken from an adult who received the AZD1222 COVID-19 vaccine. Both conserved end residues are part of each CDR3. The order of the fields is clone size, J gene, V gene, D gene, CDR3 protein, CDR3 DNA. A D gene is named only where the DNA matches it firmly. The listing skips clone size in some rows; elsewhere it reads once, few, many or a size class.

>.|TRBJ2-7|TRBV19|.
CASSPGTWFDEQYF
TGTGCCAGTAGTCCTGGGACATGGTTCGACGAGCAGTACTTC
>.|TRBJ2-7|TRBV4-2|.
CASSQESSEQYF
TGTGCCAGCAGCCAAGAATCGAGTGAGCAGTACTTC
>.|TRBJ2-7|TRBV6-5|TRBD1
CASSYSGTGSYEQYF
TGTGCCAGCAGTTACTCAGGGACAGGATCCTACGAGCAGTACTTC
>.|TRBJ2-5|TRBV5-1|TRBD2
CARSWPPAGGGETQYF
TGCGCCCGCAGCTGGCCCCCCGCGGGGGGGGGAGAGACCCAGTACTTC
>.|TRBJ2-5|TRBV7-2|TRBD2
CASSLAGLAGRETQYF
TGTGCCAGCAGCTTAGCGGGACTAGCGGGGAGGGAGACCCAGTACTTC
>.|TRBJ1-2|TRBV6-5|.
CASRAQGFNYGYTF
TGTGCCAGCAGAGCACAGGGTTTTAACTATGGCTACACCTTC
>.|TRBJ2-7|TRBV4-2|TRBD2
CASSRLAGGEEQYF
TGTGCCAGCAGTCGTCTAGCGGGAGGAGAGGAGCAGTACTTC
>.|TRBJ1-2|TRBV18|.
CASSPPPEGELDGYTF
TGTGCCAGCTCACCCCCACCCGAGGGGGAGTTGGACGGCTACACCTTC
>few|TRBJ1-1|TRBV6-5|TRBD1
CASTLRQGATEAFF
TGTGCCAGCACCCTAAGACAGGGGGCGACTGAAGCTTTCTTT
>.|TRBJ1-1|TRBV4-3|.
CASSQDSAGPREAFF
TGCGCCAGCAGCCAAGATTCGGCAGGGCCCAGGGAAGCTTTCTTT
>once|TRBJ1-5|TRBV6-2/TRBV6-3|.
CASSRTYSNQPQHF
TGTGCCAGCAGTAGGACATATAGCAATCAGCCCCAGCATTTT
>once|TRBJ1-1|TRBV27|TRBD1
CASSSTGGGVNTEAFF
TGTGCCAGCAGTTCGACAGGGGGAGGGGTGAACACTGAAGCTTTCTTT
>.|TRBJ2-2|TRBV25-1|.
CASSVGGMNTGELFF
TGTGCCAGCAGTGTTGGCGGGATGAACACCGGGGAGCTGTTTTTT
>.|TRBJ2-7|TRBV20-1|.
CSASPPGAGEQYF
TGCAGTGCTAGTCCCCCGGGGGCGGGGGAGCAGTACTTC
>.|TRBJ1-2|TRBV6-5|TRBD1
CASSEGQGFRYGYTF
TGTGCCAGCAGCGAGGGACAGGGGTTTCGGTATGGCTACACCTTC
>.|TRBJ1-2|TRBV7-9|.
CASSLGQPNYGYTF
TGTGCCAGCAGCTTAGGCCAGCCTAACTATGGCTACACCTTC
>once|TRBJ1-2|TRBV27|TRBD1
CASSKSRDRDNYGYTF
TGTGCCAGCAGTAAAAGCCGGGACAGAGATAACTATGGCTACACCTTC
>.|TRBJ1-2|TRBV5-1|.
CASSLEAGGYGYTF
TGCGCCAGCAGCTTGGAAGCAGGAGGGTATGGCTACACCTTC
>.|TRBJ2-2|TRBV5-1|TRBD1
CASSVIQGAGTGELFF
TGCGCCAGCAGCGTAATACAGGGGGCAGGCACCGGGGAGCTGTTTTTT
>.|TRBJ1-5|TRBV28|TRBD1
CASSLTQGGDQPQHF
TGTGCCAGCAGTCTAACCCAGGGGGGGGATCAGCCCCAGCATTTT
>.|TRBJ1-3|TRBV28|.
CASSLITGGNTIYF
TGTGCCAGCAGTTTAATAACAGGAGGAAACACCATATATTTT
>.|TRBJ2-2|TRBV2|.
CASRREMNTGELFF
TGTGCCAGCCGCAGGGAAATGAACACCGGGGAGCTGTTTTTT
>.|TRBJ1-1|TRBV27|TRBD1
CASSQRSGQGRTEAFF
TGTGCCAGCAGTCAAAGGAGTGGACAGGGCAGAACTGAAGCTTTCTTT
>.|TRBJ1-2|TRBV7-3|.
CASSSPGGAFGYTF
TGTGCCAGCAGCTCTCCGGGGGGCGCTTTTGGCTACACCTTC
>.|TRBJ2-1|TRBV11-2|TRBD2
CASSKTSGGAGNEQFF
TGTGCCAGCAGCAAGACTAGCGGGGGGGCCGGGAATGAGCAGTTCTTC
>.|TRBJ2-1|TRBV25-1|TRBD2
CASSELAGNNEQFF
TGTGCCAGCAGTGAACTAGCGGGAAACAATGAGCAGTTCTTC
>.|TRBJ1-6|TRBV21-1|.
CASMGQGFSPLHF
TGTGCCAGCATGGGACAGGGCTTTTCACCCCTCCACTTT
>.|TRBJ2-2|TRBV7-3|.
CASSQTVRGNGELFF
TGTGCCAGCAGCCAGACGGTCCGAGGGAACGGGGAGCTGTTTTTT
>.|TRBJ2-1|TRBV7-2|TRBD2
CASSFRTSTDNEQFF
TGTGCCAGCAGCTTTCGGACTAGCACAGACAATGAGCAGTTCTTC
>.|TRBJ2-1|TRBV7-3|.
CASSLSRGEGNEQFF
TGTGCCAGCAGCTTGTCCAGGGGCGAAGGAAATGAGCAGTTCTTC
>.|TRBJ2-1|TRBV5-6|TRBD1
CASSARQGYNEQFF
TGTGCCAGCAGCGCTCGACAGGGCTACAATGAGCAGTTCTTC
>.|TRBJ2-7|TRBV11-2|TRBD2
CASSLIAGAIYEQYF
TGTGCCAGCAGCTTAATAGCGGGAGCGATCTACGAGCAGTACTTC
>.|TRBJ1-6|TRBV30|.
CAWSFTEFTLHF
TGTGCCTGGAGTTTCACGGAATTCACCCTCCACTTT
>.|TRBJ1-1|TRBV30|.
CAWSVRGTEAFF
TGTGCCTGGAGTGTTCGGGGCACTGAAGCTTTCTTT
>once|TRBJ1-1|TRBV5-6|.
CASSAGVTEAFF
TGTGCCAGCAGCGCTGGAGTCACTGAAGCTTTCTTT
>.|TRBJ2-4|TRBV6-5|.
CASSYSGGGWNIQYF
TGTGCCAGCAGTTACTCAGGAGGGGGTTGGAACATTCAGTACTTC
>.|TRBJ1-3|TRBV4-3|.
CASSQDWRNSGNTIYF
TGCGCCAGCAGCCAAGATTGGCGCAACTCTGGAAACACCATATATTTT
>few|TRBJ1-2|TRBV27|.
CASSLWPGGYGYTF
TGTGCCAGCAGTTTATGGCCAGGAGGCTATGGCTACACCTTC
>.|TRBJ1-4|TRBV9|TRBD1
CASSAGPDRIYEKLFF
TGTGCCAGCAGCGCAGGGCCGGACAGGATCTATGAAAAACTGTTTTTT
>.|TRBJ1-1|TRBV10-3|TRBD1
CAVGGTAEAFF
TGTGCCGTGGGGGGGACAGCCGAAGCTTTCTTT
>.|TRBJ2-6|TRBV4-1|.
CASSQGSSGANVLTF
TGCGCCAGCAGCCAAGGCAGCTCTGGGGCCAACGTCCTGACTTTC
>.|TRBJ1-4|TRBV28|.
CASSPLVEKLFF
TGTGCCAGCAGTCCGCTGGTTGAAAAACTGTTTTTT
>.|TRBJ2-1|TRBV9|TRBD1
CASSATGGYNEQFF
TGTGCCAGCAGCGCGACAGGGGGGTACAATGAGCAGTTCTTC
>few|TRBJ2-1|TRBV28|.
CASSSVVTTTPNEQFF
TGTGCCAGCAGTTCCGTAGTTACCACTACCCCCAATGAGCAGTTCTTC
>.|TRBJ2-4|TRBV2|.
CATLHPFRENIQYF
TGTGCCACCCTTCACCCCTTTAGGGAAAACATTCAGTACTTC
>.|TRBJ2-7|TRBV28|.
CASSLAAGGIYEQYF
TGTGCCAGCAGTTTAGCGGCAGGGGGGATCTACGAGCAGTACTTC
>once|TRBJ1-1|TRBV10-2|.
CASSVGTEAFF
TGCGCCAGCAGTGTAGGAACTGAAGCTTTCTTT
>.|TRBJ1-5|TRBV30|.
CAWSPLGDQPQHF
TGTGCCTGGAGTCCCCTTGGTGATCAGCCCCAGCATTTT
>.|TRBJ1-5|TRBV11-2|.
CASSRHSSNQPQHF
TGTGCCAGCAGCCGACATTCGAGCAATCAGCCCCAGCATTTT
>.|TRBJ1-2|TRBV10-1|.
CASSEGSGYTF
TGCGCCAGCAGTGAGGGGTCTGGCTACACCTTC
>.|TRBJ2-5|TRBV7-2|TRBD2
CASSLGLAGTQRTQYF
TGTGCCAGCAGCTTGGGACTAGCGGGCACCCAAAGGACCCAGTACTTC
>.|TRBJ2-1|TRBV4-2|TRBD2
CASSQVLAGGPVEFF
TGTGCCAGCAGCCAAGTCCTAGCGGGGGGGCCCGTTGAGTTCTTC
>.|TRBJ2-1|TRBV6-5|TRBD1
CASSPGTGSYNEQFF
TGTGCCAGCAGCCCAGGGACAGGGTCCTACAATGAGCAGTTCTTC
>.|TRBJ2-2|TRBV11-3|.
CASSLYSYTGELFF
TGTGCCAGCAGCTTATATTCATACACCGGGGAGCTGTTTTTT
>.|TRBJ1-4|TRBV5-6|.
CASSLRLEKLFF
TGTGCCAGCAGCCTACGGCTTGAAAAACTGTTTTTT
>.|TRBJ1-6|TRBV2|.
CASSRGNSPLHF
TGTGCCAGCAGCAGGGGTAATTCACCCCTCCACTTT
>few|TRBJ1-4|TRBV13|.
CASSFDRNEKLFF
TGTGCCAGCAGCTTCGACAGGAATGAAAAACTGTTTTTT
>.|TRBJ2-2|TRBV28|.
CASSSLAADTGELFF
TGTGCCAGCAGTTCGTTGGCAGCCGACACCGGGGAGCTGTTTTTT
>.|TRBJ1-5|TRBV6-5|.
CASSYGNQPQHF
TGTGCCAGCAGTTACGGCAATCAGCCCCAGCATTTT